The 28 T cell receptor beta chains below were found in one sample sequenced in a study of T cell repertoires and HLA-DP antigens. Their cognate antigens are unknown. This table comes from immunoSEQ multiplex PCR, and its TCRdb copy is limited to in-frame clones, with some not included. The repertoire holds 65,000 to 95,000 clones, with around four fifths as singletons. Material for sequencing was CD4+ T cells from PBMCs. The receptors originated from a man between 60 and 70 years old in good health and CMV-seronegative.

The gene calls are TRBV11-2 and TRBJ1-2; D perhaps matches TRBD1 (5 bases). Germline CDR1 and CDR2: SGHAT and FQNNGV. Trimming cost V 3 bases and J 6 bases, with 17 bases left between them. The CDR3 spans 15 residues. The CDR3, as DNA: TGTGCCAGCAGCTTTACCCTCCCCGGGGGTGATGGCTACACCTTC. Its translation: CASSFTLPGGDGYTF. The full variable domain, in which reference TRBV11-2 and TRBJ1-2 provide the parts outside the CDR3, is EAGVAQSPRYKIIEKRQSVAFWCNPISGHATLYWYQQILGQGPKLLIQFQNNGVVDDSQLPKDRFSAERLKGVDSTLKIQPAKLEDSAVYLCASSFTLPGGDGYTFGSGTRLTVV.

This chain links TRBV28 with TRBJ2-2, with a weak D call TRBD1 (6 bases). Germline V gene data show CDR1 as MDHEN and CDR2 as SYDVKM. The CDR3 consists of 14 residues. The V gene lost 6 bases and the J gene lost 1 base, with 9 bases spanning the gap. CDR3 nucleotides: TGTGCCAGCAGGCCCAGGGGGAACACCGGGGAGCTGTTTTTT. Protein product: CASRPRGNTGELFF.

The V and J genes are TRBV10-3 and TRBJ2-4, with 9 nucleotides matching TRBD1. This CDR3 has 18 residues. Trimming took 0 bases from V and 0 from J; bases not matched to a gene: 6. Germline CDR1 is ENHRY and CDR2 is SYGVKD. This chain's CDR3 is CAISESPQGALAKNIQYF. The CDR3 nucleotides are TGTGCCATCAGTGAGTCCCCACAGGGGGCCCTAGCCAAAAACATTCAGTACTTC.

The chain carries TRBV19 and TRBJ2-5; D possibly corresponds to TRBD1 (6 bases). The CDR3 extends over 15 amino acids. V was pared by 4 bases and J by 2 bases, with 14 bases between. CDR1 is LNHDA, CDR2 SQIVND, per germline (reference sequence). CDR3 DNA sequence: TGTGCCAGTAGTAATTGGGGGCAGGAGCAAGAGACCCAGTACTTC. Protein sequence: CASSNWGQEQETQYF.

This clone occurred once. V and J are TRBV9 and TRBJ2-2; D is undetermined. Germline-derived CDR1 and CDR2 are SGDLS and YYNGEE. V was shortened by 1 base and J by 1 base, with 14 bases between the two germline ends. This CDR3 region has 17 residues. The CDR3 nucleotides are TGTGCCAGCAGCGTAAGTGGGATAGGACGGAACACCGGGGAGCTGTTTTTT. Its translation: CASSVSGIGRNTGELFF.

This rearrangement joins TRBV21-1 to TRBJ2-1. TRBV21-1 is designated a pseudogene. CDR3 length: 13 amino acids. In DNA, the CDR3 is TGTGCCAGCCCACGTACCTCCTACAATGAGCAGTTCTTC. It specifies CASPRTSYNEQFF.

The chain combines TRBV5-1 with TRBJ2-4; D is undetermined. V lost 0 bases and J lost 0, with 7 bases in between. Looked up from germline, CDR1 is SGHRS and CDR2 is YFSETQ. The CDR3 length is 15 residues. CDR3: CASSLEGRAKNIQYF. The CDR3 DNA follows: TGCGCCAGCAGCTTGGAAGGCAGAGCCAAAAACATTCAGTACTTC.

The V gene is TRBV11-2, the J gene TRBJ1-4; D is ambiguous. Germline values: CDR1 SGHAT, CDR2 FQNNGV. The CDR3 covers 14 residues. The ends were cut back, 1 base at V and 8 bases at J, with 11 bases in the middle. The CDR3 loop is CASSLGGGREKLFF. DNA for the CDR3: TGTGCCAGCAGCTTAGGTGGAGGGAGGGAAAAACTGTTTTTT.

This clone was seen a handful of times. J is TRBJ1-5 and V is TRBV4-2; D not certain. V lost 4 bases to trimming and J lost 4 bases, with 17 bases between them. Germline V gene sequence: CDR1 LGHNA, CDR2 YNFKEQ. The CDR3 covers 16 residues. CDR3 coding DNA: TGTGCCAGCAGCCCGTCCCCGGGTGGGCCAAATCAGCCCCAGCATTTT. Amino acid sequence: CASSPSPGGPNQPQHF.

CDR3 sequence: CASTRLAGGPGAGGELFF. Written as DNA, the CDR3 is TGTGCCAGCACCAGACTAGCGGGAGGGCCGGGTGCGGGCGGGGAGCTGTTTTTT. The rearrangement links TRBV2 to TRBJ2-2; 14 nucleotides align to TRBD2. Germline-derived CDR1 and CDR2 are SNHLY and FYNNEI. The V and J ends lost 7 bases and 7 bases, in that order; junction bases with no gene match: 14. The CDR3 covers 18 residues.

The genes are TRBV7-8 and TRBJ1-2; D might be TRBD1 (5 bases). The CDR3 runs to 15 residues. Germline values: CDR1 SGHVS, CDR2 FQNEAQ. The ends were cut back, 1 base at V and 1 base at J, with 10 bases in the middle. The CDR3 loop reads CASSLGGTFNYGYTF. The CDR3 bases are TGTGCCAGCAGCTTAGGGGGCACTTTTAACTATGGCTACACCTTC.

The rearrangement joins TRBV7-2 to TRBJ1-3, with a weak D call TRBD1 (6 bases). Germline-derived CDR1 and CDR2 are SGHTA and FQGNSA. V was trimmed by 1 base and J by 0 bases, leaving 10 bases between them. The CDR3 runs 16 residues. CDR3 coding DNA: TGTGCCAGCAGCTTAGGGGGGCTACGCTCTGGAAACACCATATATTTT. Its translation: CASSLGGLRSGNTIYF.

DNA of the CDR3: TGTGCCAGCAGCGTAGAGGTGACAGGCTCCTACAATGAGCAGTTCTTC. Protein product: CASSVEVTGSYNEQFF. The chain employs TRBV9 and TRBJ2-1; maybe TRBD1 (6 bases). The germline CDR1 and CDR2 sequences are SGDLS and YYNGEE. Trimming cost V 0 bases and J 0 bases, with 10 bases left between them. CDR3 length: 16 amino acids. The full variable domain, rest sourced from reference TRBV9 and TRBJ2-1, is DSGVTQTPKHLITATGQRVTLRCSPRSGDLSVYWYQQSLDQGLQFLIQYYNGEERAKGNILERFSAQQFPDLHSELNLSSLELGDSALYFCASSVEVTGSYNEQFFGPGTRLTVL.

The chain employs TRBV6-6 and TRBJ2-7; D unresolved. The germline CDR1 and CDR2 sequences are MNHNY and SVGAGI (reference sequence). Trimming removed 4 bases from V and 1 base from J, with 11 bases in between. This CDR3 spans 14 amino acids. The CDR3 DNA reads TGTGCCAGCAGTTCGGATGTCAGTTCCTACGAGCAGTACTTC. Protein sequence: CASSSDVSSYEQYF.

The chain is built from TRBV6-5 and TRBJ1-5, with 9 positions matching TRBD1. Trimming removed 6 bases from V and 4 bases from J; junction bases left unmatched: 4. Per the germline V gene, CDR1 is MNHEY and CDR2 is SVGAGI. The CDR3 extends over 14 amino acids. In DNA, the CDR3 is TGTGCCAGCAGGATGACAGGGGGAAATCAGCCCCAGCATTTT. Its translation: CASRMTGGNQPQHF.

The chain carries TRBV29-1 and TRBJ1-6; TRBD1 agrees at 7 bases. Germline CDR1 reads SQVTM; CDR2 reads ANQGSEA. Unmatched junction bases numbered 12, after V lost 7 bases and J lost 18 bases. The CDR3 is 11 residues long. CDR3 nucleotide sequence: TGCAGCGCAACTTCGGGACAGAAACACCACTTT. Translating it yields CSATSGQKHHF.

This chain joins TRBV7-9 and TRBJ2-7; 9 nucleotides match TRBD1. Per germline, CDR1 SEHNR and CDR2 FQNEAQ (reference sequence). CDR3 length: 14 amino acids. V lost 6 bases to trimming and J lost 9 bases; unmatched junction nucleotides: 12. The CDR3 DNA follows: TGTGCCAGCAGACCAGCCGTACAGGGGGCTGGGCAGTACGTC. Amino acids: CASRPAVQGAGQYV.

The J gene is TRBJ1-5, the V gene TRBV18; 9 nucleotides agree with TRBD1. With V trimmed by 0 bases and J by 5 bases, 5 bases remained unmatched. This CDR3 region has 16 residues. Germline V gene data show CDR1 as KGHSH and CDR2 as LQKENI. CDR3 coding DNA: TGTGCCAGCTCACCACCCCGGGACAGGGCATATCAGCCCCAGCATTTT. This sequence encodes CASSPPRDRAYQPQHF.

V and J are TRBV7-3 and TRBJ2-1, with 9 bases matching TRBD1. Germline CDR1 and CDR2: SGHTA and FQGTGA. V shed 2 bases, J shed 5 bases, and the junction held 4 bases outside the gene matches. The CDR3 has 15 residues. This chain's CDR3 is CASSLWDREDNEQFF. The CDR3 DNA is TGTGCCAGCAGCTTATGGGACAGGGAGGACAATGAGCAGTTCTTC.

This clone was detected once. This chain uses TRBV11-2 with TRBJ1-2, with no clear D. V lost 0 bases, J lost 4 bases, and 12 bases lay in between. This CDR3 spans 15 amino acids. The germline gives CDR1 SGHAT, CDR2 FQNNGV. The CDR3 spells CASSLDRLTTYGYTF. In nucleotides, the CDR3 is TGTGCCAGCAGCTTAGACAGACTCACGACCTATGGCTACACCTTC.

The rearrangement uses TRBV27 and TRBJ1-2, with D possibly matching TRBD1 (5 bases). The CDR3 covers 14 residues. The germline V gene encodes CDR1 MNHEY and CDR2 SMNVEV (reference sequence). V was clipped by 2 bases and J by 0 bases, with 7 bases between them. The CDR3 protein is CASSLQGTNYGYTF. The CDR3 DNA reads TGTGCCAGCAGTTTACAGGGAACTAACTATGGCTACACCTTC.

This chain joins TRBV13 and TRBJ2-1, with 7 bases that match TRBD1. V gave up 5 bases and J gave up 7 bases; unmatched junction bases: 11. The CDR3 loop spans 15 amino acids. Germline V gives CDR1 PRHDT, CDR2 FYEKMQ (reference sequence). CDR3 in amino acids: CASSQKRQGVNEQFF. The CDR3 DNA reads as TGTGCCAGCAGCCAAAAGAGACAGGGTGTAAATGAGCAGTTCTTC. The whole variable domain, remainder taken from reference TRBV13 and TRBJ2-1, is AAGVIQSPRHLIKEKRETATLKCYPIPRHDTVYWYQQGPGQDPQFLISFYEKMQSDKGSIPDRFSAQQFSDYHSELNMSSLELGDSALYFCASSQKRQGVNEQFFGPGTRLTVL.

This chain uses TRBV9 with TRBJ1-3; D is perhaps TRBD1 (5 bases). The CDR3 has 17 amino acids. V lost 4 bases and J 0 bases, leaving 17 bases between the germline ends. CDR1 is SGDLS and CDR2 is YYNGEE in the germline V gene. This chain's CDR3 is CASSPGRGGHSGNTIYF. DNA for the CDR3: TGTGCCAGCAGCCCCGGTAGGGGAGGGCACTCTGGAAACACCATATATTTT.

This chain links TRBV30 with TRBJ1-5, with D possibly TRBD1 on 6 matching bases. Germline V gene data show CDR1 as GTSNPN and CDR2 as SVGIG (reference sequence). Trimming shortened V by 5 bases and J by 3 bases, and 11 bases separated the two germline ends. This CDR3 has 13 amino acids. The CDR3 sequence is CAWDTGSNQPQHF. DNA for the CDR3: TGTGCCTGGGATACAGGGTCCAATCAGCCCCAGCATTTT.

V usage is TRBV29-1 and J usage is TRBJ1-3, with 10 bases matching TRBD1. V shed 4 bases, J shed 3 bases, and the junction held 3 bases outside the gene matches. Per the germline V gene, CDR1 is SQVTM and CDR2 is ANQGSEA. The CDR3 sequence is 14 residues long. This CDR3 is CSVGGTGVGNTIYF. The CDR3 bases are TGCAGCGTTGGGGGGACAGGGGTTGGAAACACCATATATTTT.

This clone was recorded once. The chain couples TRBV18 to TRBJ1-1, with D perhaps TRBD1 (6 bases). Germline CDR1 reads KGHSH; CDR2 reads LQKENI. The CDR3 sequence is 16 residues long. V dropped 6 bases and J dropped 0 bases, with 17 bases sitting between them. The CDR3 DNA is TGTGCCAGCTCGCTGGCCCAAGGGGGTTTGAACACTGAAGCTTTCTTT. Protein product: CASSLAQGGLNTEAFF.

The chain carries TRBV7-9 and TRBJ2-1, with TRBD2 identical over 11 bases. Germline V lookup: CDR1 SEHNR, CDR2 FQNEAQ (reference sequence). There are 14 residues in the CDR3. The V and J ends lost 8 bases and 9 bases, in that order; junction bases with no gene match: 9. In nucleotides, the CDR3 is TGTGCCAGCCGACTAGCGGGGCGGGTAGGTGAGCAGTTCTTC. Residues: CASRLAGRVGEQFF.

This clone has a single count. The chain links TRBV4-1 to TRBJ2-6, with D hard to call. CDR1 is MGHRA and CDR2 is YSYEKL in the germline V gene. CDR3 length: 17 amino acids. V was clipped by 1 base and J by 0 bases, with 10 bases between them. CDR3 nucleotide sequence: TGCGCCAGCAGCCAAGCCGCAGGTGACTCTGGGGCCAACGTCCTGACTTTC. Encoded protein: CASSQAAGDSGANVLTF.